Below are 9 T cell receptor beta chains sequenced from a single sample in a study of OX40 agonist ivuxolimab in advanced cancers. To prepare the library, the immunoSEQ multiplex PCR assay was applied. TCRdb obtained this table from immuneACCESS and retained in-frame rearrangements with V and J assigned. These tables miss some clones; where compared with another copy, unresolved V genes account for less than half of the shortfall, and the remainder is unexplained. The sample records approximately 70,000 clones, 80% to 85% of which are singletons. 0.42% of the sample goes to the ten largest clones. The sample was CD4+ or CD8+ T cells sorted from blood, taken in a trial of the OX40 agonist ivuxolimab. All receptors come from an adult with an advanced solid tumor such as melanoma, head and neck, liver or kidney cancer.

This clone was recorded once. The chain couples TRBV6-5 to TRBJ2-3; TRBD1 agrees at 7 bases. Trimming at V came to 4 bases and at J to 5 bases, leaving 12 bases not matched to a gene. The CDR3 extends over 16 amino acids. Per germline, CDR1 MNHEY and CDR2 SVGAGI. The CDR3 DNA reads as TGTGCCAGCAGTTCCCAGGCAGGGGGAAGAATAGATACGCAGTATTTT. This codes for CASSSQAGGRIDTQYF.

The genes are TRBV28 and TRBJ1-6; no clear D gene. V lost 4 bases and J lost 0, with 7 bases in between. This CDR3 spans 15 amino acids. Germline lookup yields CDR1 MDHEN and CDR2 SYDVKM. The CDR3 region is CASSYGVSYNSPLHF. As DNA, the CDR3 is TGTGCCAGCAGTTACGGGGTCTCCTATAATTCACCCCTCCACTTT.

DNA for the CDR3: TGTGCCAGCCGGCAGGGGTCTGGGGCCAACGTCCTGACTTTC. This codes for CASRQGSGANVLTF. The chain links TRBV9 to TRBJ2-6, with D tentatively TRBD1 (6 bases). The CDR3 sequence is 14 residues long. V lost 7 bases, J lost 1 base, and 9 bases lay in between. The germline gives CDR1 SGDLS, CDR2 YYNGEE.

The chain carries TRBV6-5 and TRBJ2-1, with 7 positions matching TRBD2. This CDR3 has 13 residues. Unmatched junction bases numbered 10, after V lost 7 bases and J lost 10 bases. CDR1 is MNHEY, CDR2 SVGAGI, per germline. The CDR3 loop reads CASTPGLVEEQFF. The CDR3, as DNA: TGTGCCAGCACCCCCGGACTAGTTGAGGAGCAGTTCTTC.

The CDR3 region is CSAGNAETQYF. In DNA, the CDR3 is TGCAGTGCCGGGAACGCAGAGACCCAGTACTTC. This chain joins TRBV20-1 and TRBJ2-5, with D perhaps matching TRBD2 (5 bases). Trimming cost V 6 bases and J 4 bases, with 9 bases left between them. The CDR3 loop spans 11 amino acids. Germline V gives CDR1 DFQATT, CDR2 SNEGSKA (reference sequence).

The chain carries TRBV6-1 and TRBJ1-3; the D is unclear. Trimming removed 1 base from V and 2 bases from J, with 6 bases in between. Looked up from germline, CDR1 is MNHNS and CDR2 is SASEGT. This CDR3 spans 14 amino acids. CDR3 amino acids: CASSEVGTGNTIYF. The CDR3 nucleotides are TGTGCCAGCAGTGAAGTGGGGACTGGAAACACCATATATTTT.

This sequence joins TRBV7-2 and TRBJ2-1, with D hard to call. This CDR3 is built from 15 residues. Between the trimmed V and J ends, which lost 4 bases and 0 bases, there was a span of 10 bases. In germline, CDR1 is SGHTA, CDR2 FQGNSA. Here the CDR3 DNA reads TGTGCCAGCAGCTCGAGTCTTTTCTCCTACAATGAGCAGTTCTTC. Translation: CASSSSLFSYNEQFF.

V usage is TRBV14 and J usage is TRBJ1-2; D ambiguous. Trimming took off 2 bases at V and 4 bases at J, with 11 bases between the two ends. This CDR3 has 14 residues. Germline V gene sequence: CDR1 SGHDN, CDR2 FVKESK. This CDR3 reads CASSQLGRIYGYTF. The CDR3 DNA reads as TGTGCCAGCAGCCAATTAGGACGGATCTATGGCTACACCTTC.

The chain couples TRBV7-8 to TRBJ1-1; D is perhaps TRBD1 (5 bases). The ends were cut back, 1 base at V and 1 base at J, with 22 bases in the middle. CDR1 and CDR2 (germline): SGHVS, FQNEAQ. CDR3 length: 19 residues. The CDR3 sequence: CASSLGGRKGTRRNTEAFF. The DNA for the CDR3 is TGTGCCAGCAGCTTAGGCGGGAGAAAGGGGACGCGAAGGAACACTGAAGCTTTCTTT.